This TCR beta chain derives from a study of blood T cells in healthy people across ages. Whole-study findings and limits: Compared with aged donors, long-lived donors showed fewer expanded clones, suggesting selection.

Together with a sample-barcoded 5' primer, a J-beta primer mix was included in a second PCR lasting roughly 7 to 11 cycles. A template-switch adaptor that had 12 random nucleotides put a tag on each cDNA molecule. Using its own MiXCR run on the 5' RACE reads, TCRdb lists one record per CDR3 protein. The table shows over a million distinct CDR3 sequences, with 35% to 45% occurring only once. In the case of this clonotype: Its antigen is as yet unknown.

The TCR sequence derives from a woman between 18 and 29 years old in good health. Input material: blood.

CDR3 residues: CSVVLRQGYEQYF. In DNA form, the CDR3 reads TGCAGCGTTGTACTCCGACAGGGCTACGAGCAGTACTTC. This chain joins TRBV29-1 and TRBJ2-4, with TRBD1 matching 7 bases. The J call may be faulty, since TRBJ2-7 better matches the DNA end. This CDR3 has 13 residues. CDR1 is SQVTM, CDR2 ANQGSEA, per germline.